This TCR beta chain emerged from a study of blood T cells in healthy people across ages. A sample-barcoded 5' primer and a J-beta primer mix were used in a second PCR of about 7 to 12 cycles. Per sample, CDR3-containing paired-end reads numbered at least 2.5 million. TCRdb itself ran the 5' RACE reads through MiXCR, one entry per CDR3 protein. The table shows over a million distinct CDR3 sequences, with 35% to 45% occurring only once. V was pared by 5 bases and J by 10 bases, with 11 bases of the junction left unmatched. This CDR3 region has 13 residues. CDR1 and CDR2 from the germline V gene are SQVTM and ANQGSEA. Healthy Russian Caucasian donors spanned ages roughly 6 to 90 years.

The receptor comes from a woman between 18 and 30 years old in good health. The chain joins TRBV29-1 to TRBJ2-1; the match to TRBD2 covers 7 bases. Sequenced sample: blood. CDR3 bases: TGCAGCGTTATGGGGGGGGAATCCTACGAGCAGTTCTTC. Translation: CSVMGGESYEQFF.